Described below is a single T cell receptor (beta chain) sequence and its context. The method was immunoSEQ multiplex PCR; TCRdb's version includes in-frame clones alone and lacks a portion of them. The sample has 130,000 to 150,000 clones, about nine tenths seen once. This sample stems from a study of control samples from healthy donors and cancer patients. The sequencing input was blood. The sequence came from a man younger than 45 in good health.

The CDR3 sequence is CASSLAAGHYEQYF. As DNA, the CDR3 is TGTGCCAGCAGCTTGGCAGCGGGCCACTACGAGCAGTACTTC. The chain employs TRBV5-5 and TRBJ2-7, with D possibly being TRBD2 (6 bases). The CDR3 contains 14 residues. Trimming took 0 bases from V and 3 from J, leaving 10 bases between them. CDR1 is SGHKS and CDR2 is YYEKEE in the germline V gene (reference sequence).